This TCR beta chain appears in the sequencing data of a study of Ad26.COV2.S vaccination and SARS-CoV-2 variants. About the research overall: Ad26.COV2.S shots went into the muscle once or twice, 56 days apart.

Profiling relied on immunoSEQ multiplex PCR, and the TCRdb table lists in-frame clones only, not all of them. The data show some 340,000 clones, around 81% seen once. CDR1 KGHSH and CDR2 LQKENI come from the germline V gene. J gave up 2 bases and V 3 bases, and 1 base lay outside the gene matches. The CDR3 length is 13 residues. Treatment in this sample: 15 to 20 received Ad26.COV2.S at low or high dose, single or two shots; about 5 received placebo; per-sample allocation not given. Sampling occurred on day 63 after the first vaccine or placebo injection. This sample comprised peripheral blood, obtained in a trial of Ad26.COV2.S vaccine versus placebo. The genes are TRBV18 and TRBJ2-7; 7 bases agree with TRBD1. This TCR was sampled from a person aged 18 to 59 who received the Ad26.COV2.S COVID-19 vaccine or a placebo. The CDR3 region is CASSPGQTYEQYF. The CDR3 DNA follows: TGTGCCAGCTCACCGGGACAGACCTACGAGCAGTACTTC.